This T cell receptor beta chain derives from a study of long-term antiretroviral therapy in people with HIV. The V gene lost 3 bases and the J gene lost 3 bases, with 18 bases spanning the gap. CDR1 is GTSNPN, CDR2 SVGIG, per germline (reference sequence). The CDR3 is 16 residues long. Running of the v3.0 immunoSEQ assay took place at survey level. Sequencing used immunoSEQ multiplex PCR; TCRdb keeps in-frame clones, though not all of them. In the table there are over 20,000 clones, more than 70% of which are singletons. The genes are TRBV30 and TRBJ1-5; D not certain. The TCR was taken from a man aged 55-75 years with HIV. Sample: unsorted PBMCs, taken 0.6 years after starting antiretroviral therapy. CDR3 coding DNA: TGTGCCTGGAGACCCGGAACCCTAAAGTTCAATCAGCCCCAGCATTTT. This translates into CAWRPGTLKFNQPQHF.